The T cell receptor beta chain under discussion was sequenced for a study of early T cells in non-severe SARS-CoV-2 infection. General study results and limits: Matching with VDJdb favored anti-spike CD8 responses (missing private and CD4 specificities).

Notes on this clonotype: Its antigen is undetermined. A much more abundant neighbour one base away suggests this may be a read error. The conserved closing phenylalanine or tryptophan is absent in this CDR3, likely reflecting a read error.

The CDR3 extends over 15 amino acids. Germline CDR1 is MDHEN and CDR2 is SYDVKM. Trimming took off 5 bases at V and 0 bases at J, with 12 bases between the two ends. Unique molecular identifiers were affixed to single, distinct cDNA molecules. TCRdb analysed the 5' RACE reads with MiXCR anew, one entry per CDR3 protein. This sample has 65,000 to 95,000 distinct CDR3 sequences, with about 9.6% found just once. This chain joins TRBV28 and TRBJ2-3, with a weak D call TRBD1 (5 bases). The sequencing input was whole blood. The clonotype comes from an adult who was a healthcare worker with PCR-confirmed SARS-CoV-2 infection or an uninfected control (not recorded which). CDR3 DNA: TGTGCCAGCAGTCCTACAGGCAGCAGCACAGATACGCAGTATTTA. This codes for CASSPTGSSTDTQYL.